The rows below give T cell receptor beta chains drawn from one sample of a study of CD8 T cells in Susac syndrome. Each CDR3 protein is one row after TCRdb ran MiXCR on the immunoSEQ multiplex PCR reads. The table shows 95,000 to 150,000 distinct CDR3 sequences, with 90% to 95% occurring only once. Sample: CD8+ T cells from PBMCs. These TCRs come from a human donor with multiple sclerosis. The CDR3 runs from the conserved cysteine through the conserved F or W. D genes are given only for firm matches. The size of a clone is reported for some rows only, either as once, few or many, or as a class for expanded clones.

j_call d_call clone_size v_call cdr3_aa cdr3_nt
TRBJ2-7 TRBD1 . TRBV7-9 CASSLRQGVSYEQYF TGTGCCAGCAGCCTAAGACAGGGGGTTTCCTACGAGCAGTACTTC
TRBJ2-1 . few TRBV7-8 CASSLGGGSYNEQFF TGTGCCAGCAGCTTAGGCGGCGGCTCCTACAATGAGCAGTTCTTC
TRBJ2-3 . . TRBV27 CASSLRQTDTQYF TGTGCCAGCAGTTTACGGCAGACAGATACGCAGTATTTT
TRBJ2-3 TRBD1 once TRBV29-1 CSVEAARSRQGVPTDTQYF TGCAGCGTTGAAGCCGCGAGATCTAGACAGGGAGTCCCCACAGATACGCAGTATTTT
TRBJ2-3 . . TRBV7-9 CASSSGTSTDTQYF TGTGCCAGCAGCTCAGGGACTAGCACAGATACGCAGTATTTT
TRBJ1-6 . . TRBV6-1 CASSEGLNRRYRNSPLHF TGTGCCAGCAGTGAGGGGCTGAACAGGCGCTACCGTAATTCACCCCTCCACTTT
TRBJ2-5 . . TRBV12-5 CASGLVPYPSVASRETQYF TGTGCTAGTGGTTTGGTCCCATACCCCAGCGTAGCCTCCCGGGAGACCCAGTACTTC
TRBJ2-7 . . TRBV9 CASSVPFYEQYF TGTGCCAGCAGCGTACCTTTCTACGAGCAGTACTTC
TRBJ2-1 . . TRBV18 CASSPWTPADNEQFF TGTGCCAGCTCACCGTGGACTCCGGCGGACAATGAGCAGTTCTTC
TRBJ2-3 TRBD2 . TRBV3-1 CASSQDSATSGFPLTDTQYF TGTGCCAGCAGCCAAGATTCTGCGACTAGCGGGTTTCCACTCACAGATACGCAGTATTTT
TRBJ2-1 . . TRBV7-9 CASSTLHQGPNEQFF TGTGCCAGCAGCACATTACATCAGGGGCCAAATGAGCAGTTCTTC
TRBJ1-1 . . TRBV4-2 CASSQGLSRAPETEAFF TGTGCCAGCAGCCAAGGATTATCGAGGGCACCTGAGACTGAAGCTTTCTTT
TRBJ2-3 TRBD2 . TRBV29-1 CSVVSSGSDAQYF TGCAGCGTTGTCTCTAGCGGGAGTGATGCGCAGTATTTT
TRBJ2-7 . few TRBV7-9 CASSFGGEQYF TGTGCCAGCAGCTTTGGGGGCGAGCAGTACTTC
TRBJ1-5 . . TRBV19 CASSSSDQPQHF TGTGCCAGCTCTTCGTCCGATCAGCCCCAGCATTTT
TRBJ2-5 TRBD2 . TRBV9 CASSASGAQETQYF TGTGCCAGCAGCGCTAGCGGGGCACAAGAGACCCAGTACTTC
TRBJ2-5 TRBD2 . TRBV24-1 CATSDRRTSGSQETQYF TGTGCCACCAGTGACCGGAGGACTAGCGGCAGCCAAGAGACCCAGTACTTC
TRBJ1-1 . . TRBV3-1 CASSIGGLNTEAFF TGTGCCAGCAGCATTGGGGGGTTGAACACTGAAGCTTTCTTT
TRBJ2-2 . . TRBV18 CASSPPVSGVGGELFF TGTGCCAGCTCACCACCGGTCTCCGGTGTTGGCGGGGAGCTGTTTTTT
TRBJ2-5 TRBD2 . TRBV6-5 CASRAGGIQETQYF TGTGCCAGCAGAGCGGGGGGAATCCAAGAGACCCAGTACTTC
TRBJ2-5 TRBD1 . TRBV29-1 CSGQGPQETQYF TGCAGCGGACAGGGGCCCCAAGAGACCCAGTACTTC
TRBJ1-1 . once TRBV20-1 CSARAEGYTEAFF TGCAGTGCTAGAGCGGAGGGATACACTGAAGCTTTCTTT
TRBJ2-1 . . TRBV7-9 CASSPSPIRDPYNEQFF TGTGCCAGCAGCCCAAGCCCCATCCGGGACCCCTACAATGAGCAGTTCTTC
TRBJ2-1 TRBD2 . TRBV7-9 CASSLVGLASVDEQFF TGTGCCAGCAGCTTAGTGGGACTAGCGTCTGTGGATGAGCAGTTCTTC
TRBJ2-7 TRBD1 . TRBV12-3/TRBV12-4 CASSPQTGDEQYF TGTGCCAGCAGCCCACAGACAGGGGACGAGCAGTACTTC
TRBJ2-3 . . TRBV7-9 CASSLAGVTDTQYF TGTGCCAGCAGCTTAGCGGGGGTCACAGATACGCAGTATTTT
TRBJ2-3 TRBD1 . TRBV5-6 CASSAGRGDTQYF TGTGCCAGCAGCGCGGGCAGGGGGGATACGCAGTATTTT
TRBJ1-1 TRBD1 . TRBV5-1 CASSLFGTGIMNTEAFF TGCGCCAGCAGCCTTTTCGGGACAGGGATCATGAACACTGAAGCTTTCTTT
TRBJ1-2 . . TRBV9 CASSGGPPSYYGYTF TGTGCCAGCAGCGGGGGACCTCCCTCTTACTATGGCTACACCTTC
TRBJ1-1 . . TRBV27 CASSLGKNTEAFF TGTGCCAGCAGTTTGGGGAAGAACACTGAAGCTTTCTTT
TRBJ1-1 . . TRBV9 CASSVNPQQGPNTEAFF TGTGCCAGCAGCGTAAATCCCCAACAGGGACCGAACACTGAAGCTTTCTTT
TRBJ2-3 . once TRBV12-3/TRBV12-4 CATGGAGRECTDTQYF TGTGCCACCGGCGGGGCGGGACGGGAGTGCACAGATACGCAGTATTTT
TRBJ2-5 . . TRBV9 CASSVGGRPETQYF TGTGCCAGCAGCGTAGGTGGCAGGCCTGAGACCCAGTACTTC
TRBJ2-1 . . TRBV24-1 CATSDKRHGSYNEQFF TGTGCCACCAGTGATAAGCGACACGGCTCCTACAATGAGCAGTTCTTC
TRBJ2-2 . . TRBV30 CAWDPNTGELFF TGTGCATGGGATCCGAACACCGGGGAGCTGTTTTTT
TRBJ2-7 TRBD1 . TRBV7-9 CASSVSRGQGLYEQYF TGTGCCAGCAGCGTTAGTAGGGGACAGGGACTCTACGAGCAGTACTTC
TRBJ2-2 . medium-sized TRBV13 CASSLEGTGTGELFF TGTGCCAGCAGCTTGGAAGGGACCGGCACCGGGGAGCTGTTTTTT
TRBJ2-1 . . TRBV24-1 CATSDESSEQFF TGTGCCACCAGTGATGAAAGCAGTGAGCAGTTCTTC
TRBJ2-1 . . TRBV7-2 CASSSPRVPSSYNEQFF TGTGCCAGCAGCTCGCCGCGCGTCCCCAGCTCCTACAATGAGCAGTTCTTC
TRBJ2-6 . . TRBV9 CASSVGVSGANVLTF TGTGCCAGCAGCGTAGGAGTCTCTGGGGCCAACGTCCTGACTTTC
TRBJ2-7 . . TRBV6-5 CASSVARANEQYF TGTGCCAGCAGTGTCGCTAGGGCCAACGAGCAGTACTTC
TRBJ1-5 TRBD1 . TRBV20-1 CSAREARGINQPQHF TGCAGTGCTAGAGAGGCCAGGGGGATAAATCAGCCCCAGCATTTT
TRBJ2-3 . . TRBV29-1 CSVDKSWKGTDTQYF TGCAGCGTTGATAAAAGTTGGAAGGGGACAGATACGCAGTATTTT
TRBJ2-7 . . TRBV5-1 CASSSTGIYEQYF TGCGCCAGCAGCTCGACCGGGATCTACGAGCAGTACTTC
TRBJ2-1 . . TRBV4-1 CASSQEGRMGRHNEQFF TGCGCCAGCAGCCAAGAGGGGCGGATGGGGAGACACAATGAGCAGTTCTTC
TRBJ1-5 TRBD1 once TRBV7-6 CASSLGTGGEPQHF TGTGCCAGCAGCTTAGGCACAGGGGGTGAGCCCCAGCATTTT
TRBJ1-5 . . TRBV27 CASSLARDHQPQHF TGTGCCAGCAGCCTTGCCCGGGACCATCAGCCCCAGCATTTT
TRBJ2-3 TRBD2 . TRBV5-4 CASSLARNSLAGTDTQYF TGTGCCAGCAGCTTGGCACGAAACTCTCTAGCGGGCACAGATACGCAGTATTTT
TRBJ2-1 TRBD2 . TRBV9 CASSVEGTRHNEQFF TGTGCCAGCAGCGTAGAAGGGACTAGGCACAATGAGCAGTTCTTC
TRBJ2-3 TRBD2 . TRBV13 CASSLVVRTSDKDTQYF TGTGCCAGCAGCTTAGTTGTACGGACTAGCGATAAAGATACGCAGTATTTT
TRBJ1-3 . . TRBV11-2 CASSLVTGSVAGNTIYF TGTGCCAGCAGCTTAGTTACAGGGTCGGTCGCTGGAAACACCATATATTTT
TRBJ2-2 . . TRBV6-1 CASRAGAGTGELFF TGTGCCAGCAGGGCGGGGGCCGGCACCGGGGAGCTGTTTTTT
TRBJ2-7 . . TRBV7-8 CASSSSGSRPREQYF TGTGCCAGCAGTAGTAGCGGTTCCCGACCCCGGGAGCAGTACTTC
TRBJ2-3 . . TRBV24-1 CATSDFTADTQYF TGTGCCACCAGTGATTTCACGGCAGATACGCAGTATTTT
TRBJ2-3 . . TRBV14 CASSQGRNAGGRNTQYF TGTGCCAGCAGCCAAGGAAGGAACGCCGGGGGTCGTAATACGCAGTATTTT
TRBJ2-2 . . TRBV23-1 CASTIGGNTGELFF TGCGCCAGCACCATAGGGGGGAACACCGGGGAGCTGTTTTTT
TRBJ1-5 TRBD1 . TRBV27 CASSLDRGVQPQHF TGTGCCAGCAGCCTCGACAGGGGCGTTCAGCCCCAGCATTTT
TRBJ1-2 . . TRBV4-1 CASSPGGVGGYTF TGCGCCAGCAGCCCGGGCGGGGTTGGTGGCTACACCTTC
TRBJ2-7 . . TRBV7-9 CASSLASSLREQYF TGTGCCAGCAGCTTAGCGAGCAGTCTAAGAGAGCAGTACTTC